The next 8 T cell receptor beta chains were all read from a single sample in a study of T cell repertoires in cytomegalovirus infection. Which antigens these TCRs recognize remains unknown. TCRdb re-called the reads with MiXCR, one entry per CDR3 protein. The sample carries about 220,000 distinct CDR3 sequences, approximately 40% recorded once. Specimen: CD8+ T cells from cultured PBMCs, collected from culture after CMV antigen stimulation. These receptors all come from a human donor in good health (CMV status not recorded). Some clones in this sample may be carry-over from other donors' samples.

V is TRBV29-1 and J is TRBJ2-7, with 7 nucleotides matching TRBD1. The CDR3 loop spans 15 amino acids. The V gene's germline CDR1 is SQVTM and CDR2 ANQGSEA. J was trimmed by 0 bases and V by 1 base; bases with no gene match: 6. The CDR3 loop is CSVEATGTVSYEQYF. CDR3 nucleotide sequence: TGCAGCGTTGAAGCCACCGGGACAGTCTCCTACGAGCAGTACTTC.

This rearrangement joins TRBV2 to TRBJ1-2; D not resolved. The CDR3 totals 16 residues. The germline V gene has CDR1 SNHLY and CDR2 FYNNEI. The V and J ends lost 6 bases and 4 bases respectively, with 21 bases between them. Here the CDR3 reads CASRPGHQGRTYGYTF. In DNA, the CDR3 is TGTGCCAGCAGGCCGGGTCATCAAGGGAGGACCTATGGCTACACCTTC.

The chain employs TRBV27 and TRBJ1-1; D might be TRBD1 (5 bases). The CDR3 sequence is 15 residues long. CDR1 is MNHEY and CDR2 is SMNVEV in the germline V gene (reference sequence). Trimming left V 3 bases short and J 4 bases short, with 15 bases between. CDR3 coding DNA: TGTGCCAGCAGTTTTGGAGGGGTCGGAGTCACTGAAGCTTTCTTT. It is translated as CASSFGGVGVTEAFF.

The chain combines TRBV7-9 with TRBJ1-3; D uncertain. CDR3 length equals 16 residues. The V end was cut by 5 bases, the J end by 3 bases, with 17 bases between. The germline CDR1 and CDR2 sequences are SEHNR and FQNEAQ (reference sequence). The CDR3 DNA reads as TGTGCCAGCAGCCCGCGGACTGCTCTATTTGGAAACACCATATATTTT. Its translation: CASSPRTALFGNTIYF.

V usage is TRBV10-3 and J usage is TRBJ2-3, with 10 bases that match TRBD2. CDR3 size: 16 residues. Looked up from germline, CDR1 is ENHRY and CDR2 is SYGVKD. Losses at the gene ends were 0 bases for V and 4 bases for J; bases not matched to a gene: 4. CDR3 coding DNA: TGTGCCATCAGTGAGTCTATAGCGGGAGGCTCAGATACGCAGTATTTT. Protein: CAISESIAGGSDTQYF.

The table lists this clonotype with a few counts. V gene TRBV28 combines with J gene TRBJ1-6; D is perhaps TRBD1 (5 bases). Per germline, CDR1 MDHEN and CDR2 SYDVKM. Trimming removed 4 bases from V and 8 bases from J, with 15 bases in between. The CDR3 extends over 15 amino acids. The CDR3 region has the DNA TGTGCCAGCAGTTCGAGCGACGGGGCCGATTCACCCCTCCACTTT. Translated: CASSSSDGADSPLHF.

The V call is TRBV11-2, the J call TRBJ2-1; 10 nucleotides align to TRBD2. The V and J ends lost 3 bases and 4 bases, in that order; junction bases with no gene match: 9. Germline V gene data show CDR1 as SGHAT and CDR2 as FQNNGV. This CDR3 region has 17 residues. The CDR3 sequence is CASSFEWGTSDYNEQFF. Here the CDR3 DNA reads TGTGCCAGCAGCTTCGAATGGGGGACTAGCGATTACAATGAGCAGTTCTTC.

V is TRBV28 and J is TRBJ2-3; D is ambiguous. Trimming pared 4 bases from V and 0 bases from J, leaving 8 bases between. This CDR3 comprises 14 residues. The germline CDR1 and CDR2 sequences are MDHEN and SYDVKM. CDR3 nucleotide sequence: TGTGCCAGCAGTTCCCAAAGGAGCACAGATACGCAGTATTTT. Amino acid sequence: CASSSQRSTDTQYF.